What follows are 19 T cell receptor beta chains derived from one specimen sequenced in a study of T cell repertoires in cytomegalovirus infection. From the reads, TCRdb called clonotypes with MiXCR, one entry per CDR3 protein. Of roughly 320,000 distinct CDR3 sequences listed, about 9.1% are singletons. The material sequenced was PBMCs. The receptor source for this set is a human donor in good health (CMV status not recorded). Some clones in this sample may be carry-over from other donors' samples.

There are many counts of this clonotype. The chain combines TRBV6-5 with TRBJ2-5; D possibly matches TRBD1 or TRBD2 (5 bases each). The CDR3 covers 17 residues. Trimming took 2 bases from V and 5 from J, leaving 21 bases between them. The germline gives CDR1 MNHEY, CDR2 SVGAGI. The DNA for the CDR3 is TGTGCCAGCAGTTACGGGGGTGGGTTTCTCTCAACGGAGACCCAGTACTTC. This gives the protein CASSYGGGFLSTETQYF.

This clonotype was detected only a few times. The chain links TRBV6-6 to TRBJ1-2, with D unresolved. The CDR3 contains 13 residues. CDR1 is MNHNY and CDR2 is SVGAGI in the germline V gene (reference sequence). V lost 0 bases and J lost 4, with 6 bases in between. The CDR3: CASSYSVVYGYTF. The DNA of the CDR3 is TGTGCCAGCAGTTACTCAGTTGTCTATGGCTACACCTTC.

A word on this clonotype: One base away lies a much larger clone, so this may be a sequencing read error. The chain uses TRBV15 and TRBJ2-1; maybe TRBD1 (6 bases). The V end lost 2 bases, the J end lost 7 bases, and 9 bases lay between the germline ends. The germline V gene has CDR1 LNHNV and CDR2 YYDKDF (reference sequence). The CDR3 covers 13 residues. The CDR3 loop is CATSRNRANEQFF. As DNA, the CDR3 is TGTGCCACCAGCAGAAACAGGGCTAATGAGCAGTTCTTC.

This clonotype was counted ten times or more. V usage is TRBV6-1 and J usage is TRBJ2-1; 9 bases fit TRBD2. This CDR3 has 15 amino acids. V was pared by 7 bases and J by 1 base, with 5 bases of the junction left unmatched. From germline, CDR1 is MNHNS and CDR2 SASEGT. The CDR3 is CASTGAGGSYNEQFF. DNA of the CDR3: TGTGCCAGCACGGGAGCGGGGGGATCCTACAATGAGCAGTTCTTC.

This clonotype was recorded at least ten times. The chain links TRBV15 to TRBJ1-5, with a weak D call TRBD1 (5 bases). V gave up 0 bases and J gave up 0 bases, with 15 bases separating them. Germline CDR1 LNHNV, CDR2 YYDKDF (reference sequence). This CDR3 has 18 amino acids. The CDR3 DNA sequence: TGTGCCACCAGCAGAGACCGGGCCCTGGGGGATAGCAATCAGCCCCAGCATTTT. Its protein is CATSRDRALGDSNQPQHF. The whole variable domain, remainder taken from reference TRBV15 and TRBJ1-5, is DAMVIQNPRYQVTQFGKPVTLSCSQTLNHNVMYWYQQKSSQAPKLLFHYYDKDFNNEADTPDNFQSRRPNTSFCFLDIRSPGLGDTAMYLCATSRDRALGDSNQPQHFGDGTRLSIL.

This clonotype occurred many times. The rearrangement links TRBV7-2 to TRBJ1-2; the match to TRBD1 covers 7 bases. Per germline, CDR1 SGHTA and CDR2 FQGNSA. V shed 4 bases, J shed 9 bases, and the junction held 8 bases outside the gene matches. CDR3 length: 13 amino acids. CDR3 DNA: TGTGCCAGCAGCTACGATCGACAGGGTAGCTACACCTTC. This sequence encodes CASSYDRQGSYTF.

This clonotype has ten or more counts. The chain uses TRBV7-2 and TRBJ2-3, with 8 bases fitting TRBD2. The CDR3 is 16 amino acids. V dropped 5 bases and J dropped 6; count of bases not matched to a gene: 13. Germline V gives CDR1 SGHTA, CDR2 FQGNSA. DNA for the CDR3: TGTGCCAGCAGCCCACGGAGAGCGGGGGTTACTGATACGCAGTATTTT. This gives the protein CASSPRRAGVTDTQYF.

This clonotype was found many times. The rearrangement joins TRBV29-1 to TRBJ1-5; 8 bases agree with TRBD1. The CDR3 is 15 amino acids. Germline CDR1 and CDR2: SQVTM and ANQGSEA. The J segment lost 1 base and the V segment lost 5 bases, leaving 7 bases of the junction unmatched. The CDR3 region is CSVQQGGKSNQPQHF. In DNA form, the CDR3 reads TGCAGCGTTCAACAGGGGGGAAAGAGCAATCAGCCCCAGCATTTT.

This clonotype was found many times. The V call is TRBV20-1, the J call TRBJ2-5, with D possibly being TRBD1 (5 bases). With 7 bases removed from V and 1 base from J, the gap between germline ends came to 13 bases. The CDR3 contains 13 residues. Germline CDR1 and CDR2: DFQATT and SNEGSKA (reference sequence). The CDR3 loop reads CSVLGARQETQYF. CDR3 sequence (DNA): TGCAGTGTCTTAGGGGCCCGCCAAGAGACCCAGTACTTC.

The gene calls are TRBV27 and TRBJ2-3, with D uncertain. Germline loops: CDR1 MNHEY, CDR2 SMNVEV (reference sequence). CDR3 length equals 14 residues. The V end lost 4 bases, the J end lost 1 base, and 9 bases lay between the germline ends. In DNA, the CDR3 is TGTGCCAGCAGTTCCCCGATCCGCACAGATACGCAGTATTTT. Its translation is CASSSPIRTDTQYF.

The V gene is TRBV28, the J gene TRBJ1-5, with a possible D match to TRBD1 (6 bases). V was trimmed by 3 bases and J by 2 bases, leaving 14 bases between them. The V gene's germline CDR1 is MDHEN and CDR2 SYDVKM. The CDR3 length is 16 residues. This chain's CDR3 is CASSFDRWLGNQPQHF. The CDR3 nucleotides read TGTGCCAGCAGTTTTGACAGGTGGCTGGGCAATCAGCCCCAGCATTTT.

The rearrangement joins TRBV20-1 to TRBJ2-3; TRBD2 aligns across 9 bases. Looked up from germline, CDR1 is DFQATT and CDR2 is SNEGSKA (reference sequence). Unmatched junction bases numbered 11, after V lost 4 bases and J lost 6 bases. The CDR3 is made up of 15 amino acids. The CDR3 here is CSAIPAGGFTDTQYF. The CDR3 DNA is TGCAGTGCTATTCCGGCGGGGGGGTTTACGGATACGCAGTATTTT.

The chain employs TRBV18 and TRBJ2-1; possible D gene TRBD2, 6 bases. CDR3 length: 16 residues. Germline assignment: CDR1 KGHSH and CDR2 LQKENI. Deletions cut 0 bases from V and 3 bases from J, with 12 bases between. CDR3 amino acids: CASSPPGQDYYNEQFF. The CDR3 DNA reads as TGTGCCAGCTCACCACCGGGGCAGGACTACTACAATGAGCAGTTCTTC.

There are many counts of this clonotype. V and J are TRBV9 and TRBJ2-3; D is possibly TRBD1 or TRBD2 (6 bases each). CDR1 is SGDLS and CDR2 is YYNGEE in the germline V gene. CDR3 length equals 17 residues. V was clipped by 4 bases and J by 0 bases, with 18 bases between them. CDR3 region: CASSIRRGMSSTDTQYF. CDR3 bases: TGTGCCAGCAGCATCCGGAGGGGGATGTCTAGCACAGATACGCAGTATTTT.

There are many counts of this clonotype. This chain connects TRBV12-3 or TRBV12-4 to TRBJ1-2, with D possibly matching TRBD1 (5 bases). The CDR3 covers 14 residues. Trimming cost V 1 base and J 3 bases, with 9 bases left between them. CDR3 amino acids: CASSLVGGYYGYTF. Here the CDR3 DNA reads TGTGCCAGCAGTTTAGTTGGGGGATACTATGGCTACACCTTC.

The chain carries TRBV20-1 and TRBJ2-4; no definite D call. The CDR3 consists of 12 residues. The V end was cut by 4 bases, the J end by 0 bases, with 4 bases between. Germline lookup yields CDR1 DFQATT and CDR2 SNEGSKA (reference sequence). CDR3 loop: CSATIAKNIQYF. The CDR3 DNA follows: TGCAGTGCTACTATAGCCAAAAACATTCAGTACTTC.

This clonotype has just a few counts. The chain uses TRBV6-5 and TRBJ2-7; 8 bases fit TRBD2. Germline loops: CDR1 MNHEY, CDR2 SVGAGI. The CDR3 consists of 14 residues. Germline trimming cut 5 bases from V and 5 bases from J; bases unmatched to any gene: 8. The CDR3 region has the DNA TGTGCCAGCAGTCGGGGGGGCTATGGCGACGAGCAGTACGTC. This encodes CASSRGGYGDEQYV.

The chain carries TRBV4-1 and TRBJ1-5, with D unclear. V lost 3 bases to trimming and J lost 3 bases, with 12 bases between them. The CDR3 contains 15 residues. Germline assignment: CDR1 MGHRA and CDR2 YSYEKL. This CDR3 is CASSQSRDANQPQHF. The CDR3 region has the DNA TGCGCCAGCAGCCAGTCAAGGGATGCCAATCAGCCCCAGCATTTT.

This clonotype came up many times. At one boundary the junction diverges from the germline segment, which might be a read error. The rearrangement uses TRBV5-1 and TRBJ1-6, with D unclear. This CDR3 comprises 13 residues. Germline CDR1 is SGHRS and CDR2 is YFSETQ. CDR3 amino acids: CASSLEANSPLHF. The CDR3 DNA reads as TGTGCCAGCAGCTTAGAGGCGAATTCACCCCTCCACTTT.